This TCR beta chain was identified in a study of T-cell reconstitution after alpha-beta-depleted transplantation in children. This clonotype was observed a single time. Its specificity is not known. Study-wide results and limits: Several hundred expanded graft clones reportedly were the source of alpha-beta T cells about two months after transplant. Where some patients showed high TCRbeta diversity at day 60, it came from recipient T cells and thymic progenitors that had survived. A year post-transplant, T-cell counts and diversity derived mostly from newly produced T cells.

Unique molecular identifiers tagged the TCRbeta library. Each CDR3 protein gets one entry after TCRdb re-called the PCR reads with MiXCR. The sample records roughly 300,000 distinct CDR3 sequences, around a tenth being singletons. Trimming stripped 5 bases from V and 1 base from J, with 11 bases between. This CDR3 is built from 14 residues. Germline V gives CDR1 MRHNA, CDR2 SNTAGT. The starting material was peripheral blood, obtained 180 days after TCRalphabeta/CD19-depleted stem cell transplant. The receptor's source is a male patient between 2 and 15 years old who had a stem cell transplant for chronic granulomatous disease, so the T cells may come from the graft donor. The V and J genes are TRBV6-4 and TRBJ2-5; a possible D gene is TRBD1 (6 bases). As DNA, the CDR3 is TGTGCCAGCAGTCGACAGGTCCTCCAAGAGACCCAGTACTTC. Protein product: CASSRQVLQETQYF.